These 23 T cell receptor beta chains share one sample of origin, sequenced in a study of PD-1 blockade in classical Hodgkin lymphoma. Time point here: cycle 4 day 1 (C4D1), after 6 weeks of nivolumab. Relapse was seen in all patients after autologous stem cell transplantation, and brentuximab vedotin exposure was variable. Sequenced by immunoSEQ multiplex PCR; TCRdb stores in-frame clones only, minus some. The table has roughly 39,000 clones, 77% seen once. The input for sequencing was peripheral blood mononuclear cells (PBMCs), taken before the fourth cycle of nivolumab. The source is a human donor with classical Hodgkin lymphoma.

The chain has TRBV28 and TRBJ1-4; possibly TRBD1 for D (6 bases). CDR1 and CDR2 (germline): MDHEN, SYDVKM. V dropped 6 bases and J dropped 8 bases, with 13 bases sitting between them. This CDR3 region has 13 residues. The CDR3 here is CASRYSGTEKLFF. The CDR3, as DNA: TGTGCCAGCAGATACTCCGGGACAGAAAAACTGTTTTTT.

The chain joins TRBV27 to TRBJ2-1; TRBD1 matches at 10 bases. The CDR3 has 15 residues. J gave up 4 bases and V 3 bases, and 3 bases lay outside the gene matches. Germline CDR1 reads MNHEY; CDR2 reads SMNVEV (reference sequence). The CDR3 reads CASSLTGGIYNEQFF. The DNA of the CDR3 is TGTGCCAGCAGTTTGACAGGGGGCATATACAATGAGCAGTTCTTC.

The chain is built from TRBV19 and TRBJ2-1; D is unresolved. CDR1 LNHDA and CDR2 SQIVND come from the germline V gene (reference sequence). The length of the CDR3 is 13 residues. Between the trimmed V and J ends, which lost 7 bases and 4 bases, there was a span of 11 bases. The CDR3 nucleotides read TGTGCCAGTACCCCGGCCGAGTACAATGAGCAGTTCTTC. It specifies CASTPAEYNEQFF.

The CDR3 sequence is CASSSSSGHSYEQYF. DNA of the CDR3: TGTGCCAGCAGTTCGAGCTCGGGACACTCCTACGAGCAGTACTTC. The rearrangement links TRBV28 to TRBJ2-7; D might be TRBD1 (6 bases). From germline, CDR1 is MDHEN and CDR2 SYDVKM. V lost 4 bases and J lost 0, with 13 bases in between. The CDR3 loop spans 15 amino acids.

Relative to its sample, this clone is medium-sized (0.01 to 0.1%). J is TRBJ1-1 and V is TRBV4-3; 8 nucleotides match TRBD1. The germline V gene encodes CDR1 LGHNA and CDR2 YSLEER. This CDR3 contains 15 residues. Trimming cost V 4 bases and J 4 bases; bases outside gene matches: 8. This chain's CDR3 is CASSPTTGGGTEAFF. The CDR3 coding sequence is TGCGCCAGCAGCCCTACCACAGGGGGAGGCACTGAAGCTTTCTTT.

This rearrangement joins TRBV10-3 to TRBJ1-1; TRBD1 is a possible D gene (5 bases). V lost 6 bases and J 9 bases, leaving 14 bases between the germline ends. Germline lookup yields CDR1 ENHRY and CDR2 SYGVKD. The CDR3 loop spans 12 amino acids. The CDR3 spells CAIRGGIQQAFF. The CDR3 DNA reads TGTGCCATCAGGGGGGGAATACAGCAAGCTTTCTTT.

V usage is TRBV27 and J usage is TRBJ1-2; D ambiguous. Germline-derived CDR1 and CDR2 are MNHEY and SMNVEV (reference sequence). This CDR3 is built from 13 residues. V lost 6 bases to trimming and J lost 5 bases, with 13 bases between them. This chain's CDR3 is CASSLIGSYGYTF. DNA for the CDR3: TGTGCCAGCAGCCTTATCGGCAGTTATGGCTACACCTTC.

The chain carries TRBV15 and TRBJ1-6, with D possibly matching TRBD1 (5 bases). In germline, CDR1 is LNHNV, CDR2 YYDKDF (reference sequence). The CDR3 has 15 amino acids. V was trimmed by 0 bases and J by 7 bases, leaving 10 bases between them. CDR3 bases: TGTGCCACCAGCAGAGATCGGGGGTCCAATTCACCCCTCCACTTT. Translating it yields CATSRDRGSNSPLHF.

This chain connects TRBV11-3 to TRBJ1-2; D is uncertain. The CDR3 covers 18 residues. Per germline, CDR1 SGHNT and CDR2 YENEEA. V shed 1 base and J shed 7 bases, with 25 bases lying between them. CDR3 sequence: CASSLGRTGMLTSGGYTF. The CDR3 coding sequence is TGTGCCAGCAGCTTAGGACGAACCGGGATGCTAACGTCGGGTGGCTACACCTTC.

This clone has a handful of counts. V gene TRBV6-6 combines with J gene TRBJ2-3, with D hard to call. Germline V gene sequence: CDR1 MNHNY, CDR2 SVGAGI (reference sequence). V lost 5 bases to trimming and J lost 9 bases, with 18 bases between them. The CDR3 runs to 14 residues. This CDR3 reads CASSPPLHWGTQYF. CDR3 DNA sequence: TGTGCCAGCAGTCCCCCCCTCCACTGGGGAACGCAGTATTTT.

V and J are TRBV27 and TRBJ1-2; TRBD1 might be the D (5 bases). This CDR3 spans 13 amino acids. CDR1 MNHEY and CDR2 SMNVEV come from the germline V gene (reference sequence). V gave up 3 bases and J gave up 3 bases, with 8 bases separating them. The CDR3 region is CASSLQGYYGYTF. The CDR3 DNA follows: TGTGCCAGCAGTTTGCAGGGTTACTATGGCTACACCTTC.

The chain links TRBV5-4 to TRBJ2-3; D remains ambiguous. Between the trimmed V and J ends, which lost 2 bases and 5 bases, there was a span of 6 bases. Germline V gene lookup returns CDR1 SGHNT and CDR2 YYREEE (reference sequence). The length of the CDR3 is 12 residues. CDR3 sequence: CASSFPLDTQYF. CDR3 coding DNA: TGTGCCAGCAGCTTCCCTTTAGATACGCAGTATTTT.

This clone has just a few counts. This chain joins TRBV5-5 and TRBJ2-7; weak D call: TRBD1 (6 bases). This CDR3 has 13 amino acids. Trimming stripped 4 bases from V and 3 bases from J, with 11 bases between. CDR1 SGHKS and CDR2 YYEKEE come from the germline V gene (reference sequence). CDR3 coding DNA: TGTGCCAGCAGCCCACGACAGGTCTACGAGCAGTACTTC. Protein sequence: CASSPRQVYEQYF.

CDR3 residues: CASSNGPPAGSGTGELFF. DNA for the CDR3: TGTGCCAGCAGCAACGGTCCCCCGGCAGGGAGCGGAACCGGGGAGCTGTTTTTT. V and J are TRBV27 and TRBJ2-2; TRBD1 or TRBD2 may be the D gene (5 bases each). The V gene lost 6 bases and the J gene lost 5 bases, with 25 bases spanning the gap. Looked up from germline, CDR1 is MNHEY and CDR2 is SMNVEV (reference sequence). The CDR3 length is 18 residues.

The rearrangement uses TRBV7-8 and TRBJ2-5, with TRBD1 identical over 8 bases. Germline V gives CDR1 SGHVS, CDR2 FQNEAQ. This CDR3 is built from 14 residues. V lost 10 bases and J lost 4; bases outside the gene matches: 11. CDR3 region: CATSWTGSLETQYF. CDR3 coding DNA: TGTGCCACGTCCTGGACAGGGAGTCTAGAGACCCAGTACTTC.

V is TRBV6-5 and J is TRBJ2-5, with D unclear. V dropped 2 bases and J dropped 5 bases, with 12 bases sitting between them. The CDR3 is made up of 14 amino acids. The V gene's germline CDR1 is MNHEY and CDR2 SVGAGI. CDR3 amino acids: CASSYTTEGETQYF. CDR3 DNA sequence: TGTGCCAGCAGTTACACGACTGAAGGGGAGACCCAGTACTTC.

This chain joins TRBV27 and TRBJ1-4, with D unclear. This CDR3 comprises 14 residues. V was clipped by 3 bases and J by 7 bases, with 12 bases between them. Germline V CDR1 and CDR2: MNHEY, SMNVEV (reference sequence). CDR3 DNA: TGTGCCAGCAGTTTGGTGGGTTTAGGTGAAAAACTGTTTTTT. It codes for CASSLVGLGEKLFF.

This clone was observed a handful of times. This chain joins TRBV15 and TRBJ1-6; D is ambiguous. Germline V gives CDR1 LNHNV, CDR2 YYDKDF (reference sequence). V lost 8 bases, J lost 0 bases, and 8 bases lay in between. This CDR3 comprises 14 residues. DNA for the CDR3: TGTGCCACCCTTGCCAGCTCCTATAATTCACCCCTCCACTTT. Translated, it gives CATLASSYNSPLHF.

CDR3 sequence (DNA): TGTGCCAGCAGCTCCGGGACAGGGCCTCCCTATAATTCACCCCTCCACTTT. This codes for CASSSGTGPPYNSPLHF. The chain employs TRBV7-8 and TRBJ1-6; TRBD1 matches at 9 bases. The V gene's germline CDR1 is SGHVS and CDR2 FQNEAQ. Trimming took 4 bases from V and 2 from J; bases not matched to a gene: 6. This CDR3 comprises 17 residues.

This chain uses TRBV6-5 with TRBJ1-2; TRBD1 agrees at 7 bases. V trimming: 6 bases; J trimming: 8 bases; junction bases outside the gene matches: 9. The germline V gene has CDR1 MNHEY and CDR2 SVGAGI. This CDR3 contains 13 residues. The CDR3 region is CASSPTGHEGYTF. DNA of the CDR3: TGTGCCAGCAGCCCGACAGGGCATGAAGGCTACACCTTC.

This chain links TRBV28 with TRBJ1-2, with D possibly being TRBD1 (6 bases). The CDR3 sequence is 15 residues long. CDR1 and CDR2 (germline): MDHEN, SYDVKM. V was shortened by 2 bases and J by 5 bases, with 15 bases between the two germline ends. This chain's CDR3 is CASSLPRTVQYGYTF. The CDR3 nucleotides are TGTGCCAGCAGTTTACCAAGGACAGTTCAATATGGCTACACCTTC.

This sequence joins TRBV7-2 and TRBJ2-2; 9 bases align to TRBD1. This CDR3 is 17 amino acids long. From germline, CDR1 is SGHTA and CDR2 FQGNSA. V lost 2 bases to trimming and J lost 0 bases; unmatched junction nucleotides: 4. The CDR3 protein is CASSLPRQGANTGELFF. Here the CDR3 DNA reads TGTGCCAGCAGCTTACCAAGACAGGGGGCGAACACCGGGGAGCTGTTTTTT.

V gene TRBV11-3 combines with J gene TRBJ2-2; possible D gene TRBD2, 5 bases. CDR1 and CDR2 (germline): SGHNT, YENEEA. The CDR3 runs 16 residues. Trimming removed 3 bases at V and 0 bases at J, with 11 bases between. This CDR3 is CASSFEGPPNTGELFF. CDR3 coding DNA: TGTGCCAGCAGCTTTGAGGGCCCACCGAACACCGGGGAGCTGTTTTTT.